This TCR beta chain was identified in a study of blood T cell repertoires in COVID-19. In the study overall: From T cells, B-cell-depleted T cells, or PBMCs came the material, which was cDNA or gDNA.

With V trimmed by 0 bases and J by 0 bases, 12 bases remained unmatched. Per the germline V gene, CDR1 is ENHRY and CDR2 is SYGVKD. CDR3 length: 20 residues. TCRdb's copy holds only in-frame clones and misses some; the assay was immunoSEQ multiplex PCR. The sample has 85,000 to 90,000 clones; approximately 86% are singletons. This receptor was taken from an elderly man with active or convalescent COVID-19. The gene calls are TRBV10-3 and TRBJ2-1, with 9 bases lining up with TRBD2. The specimen was peripheral blood. The CDR3 protein is CAISESMGTAGGRSYNEQFF. CDR3 coding DNA: TGTGCCATCAGTGAGTCGATGGGGACAGCGGGAGGACGCTCCTACAATGAGCAGTTCTTC.